This T cell receptor beta chain originates from a study of identical twins. General observations from the study: Conclusions rested on cross-sectional statistics rather than following the same donors. Insertion counts were lower in abundant cord blood beta clonotypes, a trend that memory repertoires did not show.

In TCRdb, the 5' RACE reads were re-called with MiXCR into one record per CDR3 protein. The data hold 350,000 to 600,000 distinct CDR3 sequences, with 13% to 15% observed a single time. V lost 4 bases to trimming and J lost 4 bases; unmatched junction nucleotides: 3. CDR1 and CDR2 from the germline V gene are KGHDR and SFDVKD. The CDR3 consists of 14 residues. In regard to this clonotype: Its antigen is undetermined.

A further study also used this sample, focusing on yellow fever vaccine responses in identical twins.

V and J are TRBV24-1 and TRBJ2-7; 10 bases line up with TRBD2. Sequenced: CD4+ T cells sorted from blood. The TCR was taken from a woman aged 18 to 35 in good health. The DNA of the CDR3 is TGTGCCACCAGTGAGCGACTAGCGGGTTACGAGCAGTACTTC. It specifies CATSERLAGYEQYF.